A selection of T cell receptor beta chains follows, all from one sample in a study of shared clonotypes between healthy human individuals. Generated by immunoSEQ multiplex PCR, the TCRdb table keeps only in-frame clones and is missing some. The data show over a million clones, approximately 98% seen once. The sample was naive CD4+ T cells sorted from blood. These receptors all come from a man younger than 40 in good health. The CDR3 runs from the conserved cysteine through the conserved F or W. The D gene is left open where the match is weak. Expanded clones get a size class; other rows say once, few or many, or leave the size out.

abundance | d_gene | j_gene | v_gene | CDR3nt | CDR3aa
once | TRBD1 | TRBJ2-7 | TRBV5-1 | TGCGCCAGCAGCCCAGGGGGCTTAAACCTTGCCTCCTACGAGCAGTACTTC | CASSPGGLNLASYEQYF
NA | NA | TRBJ1-1 | TRBV19 | TGTGCCAGTAGCCCCAAGGCGGGGGCGCAGGACACTGAAGCTTTCTTT | CASSPKAGAQDTEAFF
NA | TRBD2 | TRBJ2-7 | TRBV29-1 | TGCAGCGTGGGAGGGAGGGGCGGACTCTCCTACGAGCAGTACTTC | CSVGGRGGLSYEQYF
NA | TRBD2 | TRBJ2-7 | TRBV28 | TGTGCCAGCAGTTTAGGGGGGGGAGCATCCTACGAGCAGTACTTC | CASSLGGGASYEQYF
NA | TRBD2 | TRBJ2-2 | TRBV18 | TGTGCCAGCTCATCGTTCTTCCCCGGGACTAGCGGGATTCGGAACGGGGAGCTGTTTTTT | CASSSFFPGTSGIRNGELFF
NA | TRBD2 | TRBJ2-1 | TRBV2 | TGTGCCAGCAGTGGGGGACTAGCGGAAAACAATGAGCAGTTCTTC | CASSGGLAENNEQFF
NA | TRBD2 | TRBJ2-5 | TRBV4-2 | TGTGCCAGCAGCCAAGATCCGCGGGAGGGCCTACGAGAGACCCAGTACTTC | CASSQDPREGLRETQYF
NA | NA | TRBJ1-5 | TRBV2 | TGTGCCAGCAGTGACACTAGACATCAGCCCCAGCATTTT | CASSDTRHQPQHF
NA | NA | TRBJ2-5 | TRBV6-1 | TGTGCCAGCAAAGACCGACAGGACTATCAAGAGACCCAGTACTTC | CASKDRQDYQETQYF
once | TRBD2 | TRBJ2-1 | TRBV4-3 | TGCGCCAGCAGCCACCCCGGCCTAGCGGGAGAGAATGAGCAGTTCTTC | CASSHPGLAGENEQFF
NA | NA | TRBJ2-2 | TRBV19 | TGTGCCAGTAACTGGCGGAGCGGGGAGCTGTTTTTT | CASNWRSGELFF
NA | TRBD1 | TRBJ1-2 | TRBV6-5 | TGTGCCAGCAGTTTTACGACAGGGTACTATGGCTACACCTTC | CASSFTTGYYGYTF
NA | NA | TRBJ1-2 | TRBV5-4 | TGTGCCAGCAGCTTTCCGGGACGGTCCTATGCCTACACCTTC | CASSFPGRSYAYTF
NA | NA | TRBJ1-2 | TRBV14 | TGTGCCAGCAGCCATGACCTCCTACACAATGGCTACACCTTC | CASSHDLLHNGYTF
once | NA | TRBJ2-7 | TRBV7-6 | TGTGCCAGCAGCTTAAGTCCTGCGAACTACGAGCAGTACTTC | CASSLSPANYEQYF
NA | NA | TRBJ2-5 | TRBV10-1 | TGCGCCACCCAGAGATCGGCCCGGGAGACCCAGTACTTC | CATQRSARETQYF
NA | NA | TRBJ2-1 | TRBV6-1 | TGTGCCAGCAGTCGGACGGACAATGAGCAGTTCTTC | CASSRTDNEQFF
once | NA | TRBJ2-5 | TRBV18 | TGTGCCAGCTCACGGGACTTTACGTACCAAGAGACCCAGTACTTC | CASSRDFTYQETQYF
once | NA | TRBJ2-7 | TRBV5-4 | TGTGCCAGCAGCCACCAAGAAGGCTACGAGCAGTACTTC | CASSHQEGYEQYF
NA | NA | TRBJ2-5 | TRBV5-1 | TGCGCCAGCAGCTTGGCGATCTACTCCCCTAAAGAGACCCAGTACTTC | CASSLAIYSPKETQYF
NA | TRBD2 | TRBJ2-1 | TRBV18 | TGTGCCAGCTCAAGTACGGGAGGGCCTGGCAATGAGCAGTTCTTC | CASSSTGGPGNEQFF
NA | NA | TRBJ2-4 | TRBV27 | TGTGCCAGCAGTTCCACCGGGGTCGACGGCATTCAGTACTTC | CASSSTGVDGIQYF